This T cell receptor beta chain was sequenced during a study of beta chain features in type 1 diabetes. For this clone: Antigen unknown.

CDR3 length: 16 amino acids. With 4 bases clipped from V and 6 bases from J, the junction kept 5 bases outside the gene matches. Germline CDR1 is MGHRA and CDR2 is YSYEKL. The study reverse transcribed the entire isolated RNA, so it sequenced expressed TCRB transcripts. Some clones are missing from TCRdb's copy, which holds only in-frame ones; the method was immunoSEQ multiplex PCR. The profile covers 310,000 or so clones, with 15% appearing a single time and less than 0.02% taken by the ten largest. Regarding the study as a whole: Among all four CD4+ subsets, Type 1 diabetes patients had TCRB CDR3s that were moderately but significantly shorter.

Sequencing used naive CD4+ T cells from blood. The TCR originated in a young man with type 1 diabetes. V and J are TRBV4-1 and TRBJ2-1; 14 bases match TRBD2. For the CDR3, the DNA is TGCGCCAGCAGCCGCCAGGGACTAGCGGGGGCCAATGAGCAGTTCTTC. This translates into CASSRQGLAGANEQFF.